The present entry profiles one T cell receptor (beta chain) with its context. This clonotype was found a few times. Its binding antigen is unknown. Per-nucleotide qualities are absent, and no much larger clonotype sits a single base away. The sequencer was an Illumina NovaSeq 6000. cDNA libraries for TCRalpha and TCRbeta were prepared by 5'RACE using constant-segment primers, with sample barcodes and unique molecular identifiers added. Trizol reagent was used to extract RNA from every sample. Amplification of the libraries took two PCR steps, and the second step added a second sample barcode plus Illumina TruSeq adapters. Libraries were sequenced on an Illumina NovaSeq with 2 x 150 bp paired-end reads. The paper's processing steps were these. Reads were demultiplexed and collapsed into UMI-guided consensus sequences with migec v1.2.7. With mixcr v2.1.11, UMI consensuses were aligned to TRA and TRB V and J templates and assembled into clonotypes. Clonotypes were classified as expanded or contracted when called significant by both edgeR and NoisET, with noise models trained on biological replicates. For edgeR calls, the cutoffs were a false discovery rate-adjusted p below 0.01 and a log2 fold-change threshold of 1. As an exploratory analysis of dynamics, max-normalized trajectories of the 1000 most abundant clonotypes were examined by PCA with hierarchical clustering. Separately sequenced CD4+ and CD8+ repertoires were used to assign the CD4 or CD8 phenotype of responding clones. Starting from the raw public reads, TCRdb applied fastp trimming at Q25, assembled clones with MiXCR and retained in-frame beta chains. Identical CDR3 proteins give one entry, which carries the most common genes and DNA. The authors' filters were not applied to this entry. This sample holds hundreds of thousands of distinct CDR3 sequences; over 15% were observed only once. The leading ten clones occupy 12% of the sample.

The germline V end is reduced by 6 bases and the J end by 5 bases; junction bases left unmatched: 11. The germline V gene (reference sequence) supplies CDR1 LNHDA and CDR2 SQIVND. Taken from cysteine to phenylalanine, the CDR3 has 15 residues. The kept DNA is CDR3 alone, 45 bases in frame from the first base. This sample was included in a study of T-cell memory formation after mild COVID-19 (dated by TCRdb to about 2021). Study-wide context: Most TCR sequence clusters were specific to one of the two donors. T-cell clones expanding and contracting after mild COVID-19 in a couple of donors were tracked by longitudinal TCRalpha and TCRbeta repertoire sequencing. Two young, previously healthy adult volunteers, one female and one male, were included in the cohort. Paper-wide results and their limitations: The study included only a couple of mild cases, and larger cohorts that include severe cases with pre-infection samples were judged to be necessary. Balanced CD4/CD8 phenotypes were observed for clones contracting from day 15 to 85, whereas a bias towards CD4+ was observed for a second wave of clones expanding from day 15 to 37. Some responding clones were found in pre-infection memory, which suggests that pre-existing cross-reactive memory T cells took part in the SARS-CoV-2 response. The second-wave clones that peaked on day 37 were not confirmed to be SARS-CoV-2 specific. Contracting CD4+ clones appeared mostly in the CM and EM memory subsets, whereas CD8+ clones were enriched in EMRA.

Ficoll-Paque density gradient centrifugation was the method used to isolate PBMCs. The sequenced sample consisted of PBMCs or a T cell subset sorted from them (not recorded which). The TCR comes from an adult woman who had mild COVID-19 (a few samples of this study predate the infection). The sample titles of this study are shuffled in the database, so cell type and time point are left out; the donor was told from shared clones. The sequence links TRBV19 to TRBJ2-7; a stretch of 9 junction bases matches TRBD1. The CDR3 loop reads CASSDVGQGPHEQYF. The DNA sequence reads TGTGCCAGTAGCGATGTAGGACAGGGGCCGCACGAGCAGTACTTC.